Here is one TCR beta chain with its context. The CDR3 runs 10 residues. The V end was cut by 3 bases, the J end by 7 bases, with 6 bases between. The germline V gene has CDR1 GTSNPN and CDR2 SVGIG (reference sequence). Unique molecular identifiers featured in how the TCRbeta library was prepared. TCRdb passed the PCR reads through MiXCR, listing each CDR3 protein once. The table lists some 300,000 distinct CDR3 sequences, approximately 10% of them singletons, with less than 2.5% in the top ten. The sample belongs to a study of T-cell reconstitution after alpha-beta-depleted transplantation in children.

J is TRBJ1-1 and V is TRBV30; D ambiguous. This TCR was recovered from a human donor who donated a stem cell graft to a child with acute lymphoblastic leukemia. Specimen: PBMCs from the stem cell graft donor, collected from the stem cell graft. CDR3 in amino acids: CAWRRHEAFF. The CDR3, as DNA: TGTGCCTGGAGAAGGCATGAAGCTTTCTTT.